A selection of T cell receptor beta chains follows, all from one sample in a study of response to subunit inactivated influenza vaccine. One entry per CDR3 protein results from TCRdb running MiXCR on the RT-PCR reads. The repertoire holds hundreds of thousands of distinct CDR3 sequences, with 15% to 19% as singletons. Sequencing used PBMCs from blood, obtained 12 days after vaccination. These receptor sequences come from a man between 45 and 60 years old who received an inactivated influenza vaccine. Each CDR3 is given with its conserved first and last residue. A D gene is named only where the DNA matches it firmly. Clone size appears in some rows only: once, few, many, or a class for an expanded clone.

clone size: -; D gene: -; J gene: TRBJ2-5; V gene: TRBV20-1; CDR3 protein: CSARDPTGDQETQYF; CDR3 DNA: TGCAGTGCTAGGGACCCTACCGGGGACCAAGAGACCCAGTACTTC
clone size: -; D gene: -; J gene: TRBJ2-1; V gene: TRBV27; CDR3 protein: CASSLSAFNEQFF; CDR3 DNA: TGTGCCAGCAGTTTATCAGCGTTCAATGAGCAGTTCTTC
clone size: few; D gene: TRBD1; J gene: TRBJ2-7; V gene: TRBV20-1; CDR3 protein: CSARDVRDRGSVYEQYF; CDR3 DNA: TGCAGTGCTAGAGATGTACGGGACAGGGGTTCCGTCTACGAGCAGTACTTC
clone size: -; D gene: -; J gene: TRBJ2-5; V gene: TRBV10-3; CDR3 protein: CAISEQGPETQYF; CDR3 DNA: TGTGCCATCAGTGAACAGGGACCAGAGACCCAGTACTTC
clone size: -; D gene: TRBD2; J gene: TRBJ2-1; V gene: TRBV18; CDR3 protein: CASSRGTSVAYNEQFF; CDR3 DNA: TGTGCCAGCTCACGGGGGACTAGCGTAGCCTACAATGAGCAGTTCTTC
clone size: -; D gene: -; J gene: TRBJ2-1; V gene: TRBV4-3; CDR3 protein: CASSQGGLGTEQFF; CDR3 DNA: TGCGCCAGCAGCCAAGGGGGGCTAGGGACTGAGCAGTTCTTC
clone size: many; D gene: -; J gene: TRBJ1-1; V gene: TRBV25-1; CDR3 protein: CASSQARGNTEAFF; CDR3 DNA: TGTGCCAGCAGCCAGGCAAGGGGGAACACTGAAGCTTTCTTT
clone size: few; D gene: TRBD2; J gene: TRBJ2-3; V gene: TRBV20-1; CDR3 protein: CSGYMAGGHSTDTQYF; CDR3 DNA: TGCAGTGGCTACATGGCGGGGGGTCATAGCACAGATACGCAGTATTTT
clone size: few; D gene: -; J gene: TRBJ2-6; V gene: TRBV6-2/TRBV6-3; CDR3 protein: CASSYSGDSGTSGANVLTF; CDR3 DNA: TGTGCCAGCAGTTACTCAGGAGACAGTGGTACCTCTGGGGCCAACGTCCTGACTTTC
clone size: -; D gene: -; J gene: TRBJ2-1; V gene: TRBV30; CDR3 protein: CAWSRDYNEQFF; CDR3 DNA: TGTGCCTGGAGTCGGGACTACAATGAGCAGTTCTTC
clone size: -; D gene: TRBD1; J gene: TRBJ2-7; V gene: TRBV7-9; CDR3 protein: CASSLAGTGRYEQYF; CDR3 DNA: TGTGCCAGCAGCTTAGCCGGGACAGGGCGCTACGAGCAGTACTTC
clone size: once; D gene: -; J gene: TRBJ2-2; V gene: TRBV9; CDR3 protein: CASNVSAAPNTGELFF; CDR3 DNA: TGTGCCAGCAACGTATCCGCAGCCCCGAACACCGGGGAGCTGTTTTTT
clone size: few; D gene: TRBD1; J gene: TRBJ2-7; V gene: TRBV10-3; CDR3 protein: CASRQGEEQYF; CDR3 DNA: TGTGCCTCCAGACAGGGGGAAGAGCAGTACTTC
clone size: few; D gene: -; J gene: TRBJ2-7; V gene: TRBV10-1; CDR3 protein: CASSESRGDYEQYF; CDR3 DNA: TGCGCCAGCAGTGAGTCGAGGGGAGACTACGAGCAGTACTTC
clone size: many; D gene: TRBD1; J gene: TRBJ2-1; V gene: TRBV4-3; CDR3 protein: CASSRNRGSYNEQFF; CDR3 DNA: TGCGCCAGCAGCCGGAACAGGGGGTCCTACAATGAGCAGTTCTTC
clone size: many; D gene: TRBD1; J gene: TRBJ1-1; V gene: TRBV4-1; CDR3 protein: CASSQRTGWTEAFF; CDR3 DNA: TGCGCCAGCAGCCAGCGGACAGGGTGGACTGAAGCTTTCTTT
clone size: -; D gene: TRBD1; J gene: TRBJ2-7; V gene: TRBV5-1; CDR3 protein: CASSLRTGAIYEQYF; CDR3 DNA: TGCGCCAGCAGCTTGAGGACAGGGGCGATATACGAGCAGTACTTC
clone size: -; D gene: TRBD2; J gene: TRBJ2-2; V gene: TRBV4-1; CDR3 protein: CASSPIPSGRASGELFF; CDR3 DNA: TGCGCCAGCAGCCCAATTCCTAGCGGGAGGGCCAGTGGGGAGCTGTTTTTT
clone size: few; D gene: TRBD2; J gene: TRBJ2-1; V gene: TRBV7-3; CDR3 protein: CASSLIGFLAGAPSSYNEQFF; CDR3 DNA: TGTGCCAGCAGCTTAATAGGGTTTCTGGCGGGAGCCCCAAGCTCCTACAATGAGCAGTTCTTC
clone size: few; D gene: -; J gene: TRBJ2-7; V gene: TRBV12-3/TRBV12-4; CDR3 protein: CASSAKGPTYEQYF; CDR3 DNA: TGTGCCAGCAGTGCTAAGGGGCCCACCTACGAGCAGTACTTC
clone size: -; D gene: TRBD1; J gene: TRBJ2-7; V gene: TRBV4-3; CDR3 protein: CASSQDWDRASNEQYF; CDR3 DNA: TGCGCCAGCAGCCAAGATTGGGACAGGGCGTCCAACGAGCAGTACTTC
clone size: few; D gene: -; J gene: TRBJ1-2; V gene: TRBV6-1; CDR3 protein: CASRETANYGYTF; CDR3 DNA: TGTGCCAGCAGGGAAACGGCTAACTATGGCTACACCTTC
clone size: few; D gene: TRBD2; J gene: TRBJ2-3; V gene: TRBV29-1; CDR3 protein: CSVEPRGGGADTQYF; CDR3 DNA: TGCAGCGTTGAACCTCGAGGCGGGGGGGCAGATACGCAGTATTTT
clone size: -; D gene: -; J gene: TRBJ2-1; V gene: TRBV11-2; CDR3 protein: CASSRPRNEHFF; CDR3 DNA: TGTGCCAGCAGCCGACCTCGGAATGAGCATTTCTTC
clone size: -; D gene: TRBD2; J gene: TRBJ2-6; V gene: TRBV6-2/TRBV6-3; CDR3 protein: CASSYSPLSGGAPGANVLTF; CDR3 DNA: TGTGCCAGCAGTTACTCCCCCCTGAGCGGGGGGGCCCCTGGGGCCAACGTCCTGACTTTC
clone size: -; D gene: TRBD2; J gene: TRBJ2-1; V gene: TRBV27; CDR3 protein: CASSSSGRTYNEQFF; CDR3 DNA: TGTGCCAGCAGTTCTAGCGGGAGAACCTACAATGAGCAGTTCTTC
clone size: few; D gene: -; J gene: TRBJ2-4; V gene: TRBV5-6; CDR3 protein: CASSLVVPNIQYF; CDR3 DNA: TGTGCCAGCAGCTTGGTCGTCCCAAACATTCAGTACTTC
clone size: few; D gene: -; J gene: TRBJ1-2; V gene: TRBV2; CDR3 protein: CASGATGTIYGYTF; CDR3 DNA: TGTGCCAGCGGGGCTACAGGCACCATCTATGGCTACACCTTC
clone size: -; D gene: TRBD2; J gene: TRBJ2-3; V gene: TRBV6-2/TRBV6-3; CDR3 protein: CATTSGTDTQYF; CDR3 DNA: TGTGCCACGACTAGCGGCACAGATACGCAGTATTTT
clone size: once; D gene: -; J gene: TRBJ2-2; V gene: TRBV28; CDR3 protein: CASSPPAPNTGELFF; CDR3 DNA: TGTGCCAGCAGTCCCCCGGCTCCGAACACCGGGGAGCTGTTTTTT
clone size: -; D gene: TRBD1; J gene: TRBJ2-7; V gene: TRBV5-1; CDR3 protein: CASSYDRDASPIYEQYF; CDR3 DNA: TGCGCCAGCAGCTATGACAGGGACGCCTCCCCTATCTACGAGCAGTACTTC
clone size: few; D gene: TRBD2; J gene: TRBJ2-3; V gene: TRBV28; CDR3 protein: CASSFSPTSVNGDTQYF; CDR3 DNA: TGTGCCAGCAGTTTCTCCCCAACTAGCGTAAACGGAGATACGCAGTATTTT
clone size: few; D gene: TRBD2; J gene: TRBJ2-3; V gene: TRBV7-2; CDR3 protein: CASSPRVGGRAWDTQYF; CDR3 DNA: TGTGCCAGCAGCCCCCGTGTAGGCGGGAGGGCCTGGGATACGCAGTATTTT
clone size: few; D gene: -; J gene: TRBJ2-1; V gene: TRBV24-1; CDR3 protein: CATGGWVGNEQFF; CDR3 DNA: TGTGCCACCGGGGGCTGGGTTGGCAATGAGCAGTTCTTC
clone size: -; D gene: TRBD1; J gene: TRBJ2-7; V gene: TRBV5-1; CDR3 protein: CASSYGQGKDEQYF; CDR3 DNA: TGCGCCAGCAGCTATGGACAGGGGAAGGACGAGCAGTACTTC
clone size: few; D gene: TRBD1; J gene: TRBJ1-1; V gene: TRBV5-6; CDR3 protein: CASSLQGAPGTEAFF; CDR3 DNA: TGTGCCAGCAGCTTGCAGGGGGCGCCTGGCACTGAAGCTTTCTTT
clone size: few; D gene: -; J gene: TRBJ1-5; V gene: TRBV30; CDR3 protein: CAWSSGGRRPQHF; CDR3 DNA: TGTGCCTGGTCCTCGGGGGGTAGGAGGCCCCAGCATTTT
clone size: -; D gene: TRBD2; J gene: TRBJ2-1; V gene: TRBV5-1; CDR3 protein: CASSLLASGSVNEQFF; CDR3 DNA: TGCGCCAGCAGCTTGTTGGCTAGCGGGAGTGTAAATGAGCAGTTCTTC
clone size: few; D gene: -; J gene: TRBJ1-6; V gene: TRBV5-1; CDR3 protein: CASSFSRGANSPLHF; CDR3 DNA: TGCGCCAGCAGCTTCAGTCGCGGGGCTAATTCACCCCTCCACTTT
clone size: many; D gene: -; J gene: TRBJ2-7; V gene: TRBV4-3; CDR3 protein: CASSHSRGREQYF; CDR3 DNA: TGCGCCAGCAGCCATTCACGGGGGCGCGAGCAGTACTTC
clone size: few; D gene: -; J gene: TRBJ2-1; V gene: TRBV7-2; CDR3 protein: CASSPTYKASYNEQFF; CDR3 DNA: TGTGCCAGCAGCCCCACGTACAAGGCCTCCTACAATGAGCAGTTCTTC
clone size: -; D gene: TRBD1; J gene: TRBJ2-2; V gene: TRBV5-1; CDR3 protein: CASSPGGQGTNTGELFF; CDR3 DNA: TGCGCCAGCAGCCCGGGTGGACAGGGGACGAACACCGGGGAGCTGTTTTTT
clone size: few; D gene: -; J gene: TRBJ2-3; V gene: TRBV6-4; CDR3 protein: CASSEGAGASTDTQYF; CDR3 DNA: TGTGCCAGCAGTGAAGGTGCGGGGGCCAGCACAGATACGCAGTATTTT
clone size: few; D gene: TRBD1; J gene: TRBJ1-2; V gene: TRBV7-2; CDR3 protein: CASSLGTGDRGYTF; CDR3 DNA: TGTGCCAGCAGCTTAGGGACAGGGGACCGCGGCTACACCTTC
clone size: -; D gene: TRBD2; J gene: TRBJ2-5; V gene: TRBV6-1; CDR3 protein: CASSPDAGSTSGRVETQYF; CDR3 DNA: TGTGCCAGCAGTCCCGACGCCGGGTCGACTAGCGGGAGGGTAGAGACCCAGTACTTC
clone size: -; D gene: -; J gene: TRBJ1-1; V gene: TRBV20-1; CDR3 protein: CSARGGHPNTEAFF; CDR3 DNA: TGCAGTGCTAGAGGAGGACACCCGAACACTGAAGCTTTCTTT
clone size: few; D gene: -; J gene: TRBJ1-4; V gene: TRBV5-1; CDR3 protein: CASSLTAGANEKLFF; CDR3 DNA: TGCGCCAGCAGCTTAACGGCCGGGGCTAATGAAAAACTGTTTTTT
clone size: -; D gene: TRBD2; J gene: TRBJ2-2; V gene: TRBV5-1; CDR3 protein: CASSPASGANTGELFF; CDR3 DNA: TGCGCCAGCAGTCCCGCTAGCGGGGCAAACACCGGGGAGCTGTTTTTT
clone size: -; D gene: -; J gene: TRBJ2-3; V gene: TRBV7-8; CDR3 protein: CASSSTRDSPGSTDTQYF; CDR3 DNA: TGTGCCAGCAGCAGCACCCGGGACTCCCCGGGTAGCACAGATACGCAGTATTTT
clone size: few; D gene: -; J gene: TRBJ2-7; V gene: TRBV12-3/TRBV12-4; CDR3 protein: CASSSAGTRFYEQYF; CDR3 DNA: TGTGCCAGCAGTTCGGCCGGGACTCGCTTCTACGAGCAGTACTTC
clone size: -; D gene: -; J gene: TRBJ1-4; V gene: TRBV4-2; CDR3 protein: CASSSGAGKLFF; CDR3 DNA: TGTGCCAGCTCTTCGGGAGCCGGAAAACTGTTTTTT
clone size: few; D gene: -; J gene: TRBJ2-4; V gene: TRBV11-2; CDR3 protein: CASRPGPGEVIYF; CDR3 DNA: TGTGCCAGCAGACCCGGCCCAGGAGAGGTGATATACTTC
clone size: many; D gene: -; J gene: TRBJ1-1; V gene: TRBV12-3/TRBV12-4; CDR3 protein: CASSYGGENTEAFF; CDR3 DNA: TGTGCCAGCAGTTATGGAGGAGAGAACACTGAAGCTTTCTTT
clone size: -; D gene: -; J gene: TRBJ2-5; V gene: TRBV5-1; CDR3 protein: CASSLAPPETQYF; CDR3 DNA: TGCGCCAGCAGCTTGGCCCCCCCAGAGACCCAGTACTTC
clone size: -; D gene: TRBD1; J gene: TRBJ1-5; V gene: TRBV5-1; CDR3 protein: CASSLTGAGEPQHF; CDR3 DNA: TGCGCCAGCAGCTTGACAGGGGCAGGGGAGCCCCAGCATTTT
clone size: -; D gene: TRBD2; J gene: TRBJ2-7; V gene: TRBV6-1; CDR3 protein: CASSEIAGSSYEQYF; CDR3 DNA: TGTGCCAGCAGTGAAATAGCGGGCTCCTCCTACGAGCAGTACTTC
clone size: few; D gene: TRBD2; J gene: TRBJ2-1; V gene: TRBV12-3/TRBV12-4; CDR3 protein: CASSLSGGARNEQFF; CDR3 DNA: TGTGCCAGCAGCTTAAGCGGGGGGGCCCGGAATGAGCAGTTCTTC
clone size: -; D gene: -; J gene: TRBJ2-3; V gene: TRBV12-3/TRBV12-4; CDR3 protein: CASSFAATDTDTQYF; CDR3 DNA: TGTGCCAGCAGTTTCGCAGCGACAGACACAGATACGCAGTATTTT
clone size: -; D gene: -; J gene: TRBJ2-3; V gene: TRBV20-1; CDR3 protein: CSAENEMSTDTQYF; CDR3 DNA: TGCAGTGCTGAAAATGAAATGAGCACAGATACGCAGTATTTT
clone size: many; D gene: -; J gene: TRBJ2-7; V gene: TRBV12-3/TRBV12-4; CDR3 protein: CASRQALHEQYF; CDR3 DNA: TGTGCCAGCCGACAGGCACTTCACGAGCAGTACTTC